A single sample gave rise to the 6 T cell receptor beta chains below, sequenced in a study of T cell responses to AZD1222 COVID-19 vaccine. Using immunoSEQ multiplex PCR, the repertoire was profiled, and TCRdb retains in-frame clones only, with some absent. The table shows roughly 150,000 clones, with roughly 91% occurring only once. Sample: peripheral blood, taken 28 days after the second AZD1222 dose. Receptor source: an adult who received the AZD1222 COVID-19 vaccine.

DNA for the CDR3: TGTGCCATCAGTGATGGTTGGGGACAGGGCGGGGATGAGCAGTTCTTC. It yields the protein CAISDGWGQGGDEQFF. The chain has TRBV10-3 and TRBJ2-1; 9 bases match TRBD1. The J segment lost 8 bases and the V segment lost 3 bases, leaving 11 bases of the junction unmatched. This CDR3 contains 16 residues. From germline, CDR1 is ENHRY and CDR2 SYGVKD.

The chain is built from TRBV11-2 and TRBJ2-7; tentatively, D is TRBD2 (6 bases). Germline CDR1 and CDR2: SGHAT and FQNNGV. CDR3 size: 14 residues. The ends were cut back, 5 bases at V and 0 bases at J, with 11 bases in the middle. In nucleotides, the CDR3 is TGTGCCAGCAGCGACCGACTAGTCTCCTACGAGCAGTACTTC. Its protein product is CASSDRLVSYEQYF.

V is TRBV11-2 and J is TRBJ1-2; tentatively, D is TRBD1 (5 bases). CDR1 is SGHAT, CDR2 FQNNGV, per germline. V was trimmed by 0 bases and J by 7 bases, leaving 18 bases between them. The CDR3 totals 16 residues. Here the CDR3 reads CASSLDSSGTALGYTF. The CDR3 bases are TGTGCCAGCAGCTTAGACTCTTCCGGGACCGCCCTTGGCTACACCTTC.

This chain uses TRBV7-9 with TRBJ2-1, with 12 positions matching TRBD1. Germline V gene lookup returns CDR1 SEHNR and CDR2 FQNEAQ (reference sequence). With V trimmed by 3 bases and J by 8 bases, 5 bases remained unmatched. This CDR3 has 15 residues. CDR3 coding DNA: TGTGCCAGCAGCTTGGGGGACAGGGGGCGGCATGAGCAGTTCTTC. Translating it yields CASSLGDRGRHEQFF.

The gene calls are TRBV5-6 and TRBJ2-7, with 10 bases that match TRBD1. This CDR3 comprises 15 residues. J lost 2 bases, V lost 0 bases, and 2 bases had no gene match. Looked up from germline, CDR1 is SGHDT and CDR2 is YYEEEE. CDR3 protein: CASSLGQGATYEQYF. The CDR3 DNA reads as TGTGCCAGCAGCTTGGGACAGGGGGCGACCTACGAGCAGTACTTC. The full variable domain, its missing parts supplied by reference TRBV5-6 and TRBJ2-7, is DAGVTQSPTHLIKTRGQQVTLRCSPKSGHDTVSWYQQALGQGPQFIFQYYEEEERQRGNFPDRFSGHQFPNYSSELNVNALLLGDSALYLCASSLGQGATYEQYFGPGTRLTVT.

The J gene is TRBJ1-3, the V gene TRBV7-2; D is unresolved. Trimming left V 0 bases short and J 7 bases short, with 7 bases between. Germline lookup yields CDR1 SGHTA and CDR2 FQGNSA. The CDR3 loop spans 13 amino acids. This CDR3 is CASSLALGNTIYF. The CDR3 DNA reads TGTGCCAGCAGCTTAGCACTCGGGAACACCATATATTTT.